Listed below are T cell receptor beta chains from one sample, sequenced in a study of Tregs in tolerant kidney transplant recipients. Clones were read by immunoSEQ multiplex PCR, and TCRdb kept only the in-frame ones, dropping some. The sample shows more than 25,000 clones, roughly four fifths of them seen only once. For these receptors, no antigen is known. Specimen: Tregs from blood cultured with allogeneic cells. The receptors shown here come from a human donor in good health. Both conserved end residues are part of each CDR3.

v_gene: TRBV7-2
CDR3aa: CASSRTGGGNQPQHF

v_gene: TRBV7-9
CDR3aa: CASSSGTSGGWIQETQYF

v_gene: TRBV7-6
CDR3aa: CASSLEWGNEQFF

v_gene: TRBV30
CDR3aa: CAWSRGGLRETQYF

v_gene: TRBV7-9
CDR3aa: CASSLVSPGGLNYEQYF

v_gene: TRBV5-1
CDR3aa: CASSLARVSGNEQFF

v_gene: TRBV27
CDR3aa: CASSFLGTEAFF

v_gene: TRBV7-8
CDR3aa: CASSLATSLPSYEQYF

v_gene: TRBV6-1
CDR3aa: CAIGQGAYEQYF

v_gene: TRBV5-6
CDR3aa: CASSPRTGVGYGYTF

v_gene: TRBV5-8
CDR3aa: CASNLAGPSYF

v_gene: TRBV27
CDR3aa: CHPNSGANVLTF

v_gene: TRBV7-8
CDR3aa: CASSSLAGVGRGDF

v_gene: TRBV5-1
CDR3aa: CASSSGTWAEAFF

v_gene: TRBV6-1
CDR3aa: CASSPLLQNTEAFF

v_gene: TRBV11-2
CDR3aa: CASSLESQSLRYF

v_gene: TRBV7-6
CDR3aa: CASSPQGAFTDTQYF

v_gene: TRBV7-2
CDR3aa: CASSSRAGGATDTQYF

v_gene: TRBV5-4
CDR3aa: CASSRTGTGFYEQYF

v_gene: TRBV19
CDR3aa: CASSPRRGEAFF

v_gene: TRBV7-9
CDR3aa: CASTPGTVFMDTEAFF

v_gene: TRBV18
CDR3aa: CASSPPERVGNEQFF

v_gene: TRBV5-4
CDR3aa: CASSLGQVNGEQYF

v_gene: TRBV7-9
CDR3aa: CASSLALRAEQETQYF

v_gene: TRBV9
CDR3aa: CASSVGPSTQRGKTQYF

v_gene: TRBV18
CDR3aa: CASSLGGGSNTGELFF

v_gene: TRBV4-1
CDR3aa: CASSLETGDPSPHGYTF

v_gene: TRBV7-2
CDR3aa: CASSYQRRGTEAFF

v_gene: TRBV19
CDR3aa: CASSQLSGQQETQYF

v_gene: TRBV19
CDR3aa: CASSIRQGAMNTEAFF

v_gene: TRBV10-3
CDR3aa: CAIRGQGNTEAFF

v_gene: TRBV10-3
CDR3aa: CAISDDRGYRYGYTF

v_gene: TRBV2
CDR3aa: CASKITGVGGYTF

v_gene: TRBV28
CDR3aa: CASRDVNTEAFF

v_gene: TRBV27
CDR3aa: CASNTWGRAGGLGSNQPQHF

v_gene: TRBV5-1
CDR3aa: CASSLVIDTEAFF